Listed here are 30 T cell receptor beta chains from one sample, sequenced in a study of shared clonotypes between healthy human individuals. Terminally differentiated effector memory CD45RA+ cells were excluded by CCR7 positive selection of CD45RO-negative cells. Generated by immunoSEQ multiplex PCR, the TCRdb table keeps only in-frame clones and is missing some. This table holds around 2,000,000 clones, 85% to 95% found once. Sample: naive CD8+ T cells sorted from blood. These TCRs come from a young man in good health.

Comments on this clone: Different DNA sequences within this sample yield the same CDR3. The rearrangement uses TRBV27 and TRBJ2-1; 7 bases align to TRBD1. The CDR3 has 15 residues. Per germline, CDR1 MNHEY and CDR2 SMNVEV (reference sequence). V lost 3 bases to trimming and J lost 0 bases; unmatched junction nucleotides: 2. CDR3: CASSLTGSSYNEQFF. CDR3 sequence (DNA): TGTGCCAGCAGTTTGACAGGGAGCTCCTACAATGAGCAGTTCTTC.

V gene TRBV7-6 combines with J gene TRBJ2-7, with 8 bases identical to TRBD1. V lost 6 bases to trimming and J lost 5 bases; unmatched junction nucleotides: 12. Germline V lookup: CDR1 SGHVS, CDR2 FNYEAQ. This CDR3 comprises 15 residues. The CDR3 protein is CASSNYGQGNDEQYF. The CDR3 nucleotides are TGTGCCAGCAGTAATTACGGACAGGGAAATGACGAGCAGTACTTC.

The CDR3 protein is CASSLTGAWNEQFF. The CDR3 DNA is TGTGCCAGCAGTCTAACCGGTGCGTGGAATGAGCAGTTCTTC. The chain employs TRBV28 and TRBJ2-1; D unclear. Trimming shortened V by 5 bases and J by 7 bases, and 15 bases separated the two germline ends. From germline, CDR1 is MDHEN and CDR2 SYDVKM. This CDR3 contains 14 residues.

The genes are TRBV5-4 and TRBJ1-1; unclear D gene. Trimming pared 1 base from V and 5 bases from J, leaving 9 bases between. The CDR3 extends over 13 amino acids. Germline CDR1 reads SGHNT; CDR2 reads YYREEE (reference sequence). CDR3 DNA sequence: TGTGCCAGCAGCTTGACTATAAATACTGAAGCTTTCTTT. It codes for CASSLTINTEAFF.

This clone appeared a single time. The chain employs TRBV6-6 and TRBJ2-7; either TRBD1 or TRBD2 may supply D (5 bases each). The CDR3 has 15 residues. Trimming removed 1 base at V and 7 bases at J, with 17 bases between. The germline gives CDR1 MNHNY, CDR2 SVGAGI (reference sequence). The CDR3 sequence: CASSYWGSPVGEQYF. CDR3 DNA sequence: TGTGCCAGCAGTTACTGGGGGTCCCCTGTAGGTGAGCAGTACTTC.

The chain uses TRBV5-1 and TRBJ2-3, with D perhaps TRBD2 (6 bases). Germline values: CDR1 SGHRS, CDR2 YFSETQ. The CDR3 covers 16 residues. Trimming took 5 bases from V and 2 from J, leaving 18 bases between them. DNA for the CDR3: TGCGCCAGCAGTCCTCAGCGGGCGGTAACCACAGATACGCAGTATTTT. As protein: CASSPQRAVTTDTQYF.

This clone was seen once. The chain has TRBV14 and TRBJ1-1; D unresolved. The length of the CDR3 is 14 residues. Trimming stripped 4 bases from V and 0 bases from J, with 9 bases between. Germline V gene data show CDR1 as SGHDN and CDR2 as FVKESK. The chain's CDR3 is CASSLLGMNTEAFF. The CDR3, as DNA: TGTGCCAGCAGCCTTCTTGGCATGAACACTGAAGCTTTCTTT.

The CDR3 loop is CASSLAGTDQETQYF. CDR3 nucleotides: TGTGCCAGCAGCTTAGCGGGGACAGATCAAGAGACCCAGTACTTC. V usage is TRBV11-1 and J usage is TRBJ2-5; 7 nucleotides line up with TRBD1. Germline V gene lookup returns CDR1 SGHAT and CDR2 FQDESV (reference sequence). This CDR3 comprises 15 residues. V lost 0 bases and J lost 2; bases outside the gene matches: 3.

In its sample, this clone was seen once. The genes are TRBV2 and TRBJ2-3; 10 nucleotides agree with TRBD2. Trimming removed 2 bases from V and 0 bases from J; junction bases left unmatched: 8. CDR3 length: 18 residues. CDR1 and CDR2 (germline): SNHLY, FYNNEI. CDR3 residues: CASSESSGLAASTDTQYF. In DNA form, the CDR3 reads TGTGCCAGCAGTGAATCAAGTGGACTAGCGGCTAGCACAGATACGCAGTATTTT.

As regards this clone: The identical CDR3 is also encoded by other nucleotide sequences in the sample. CDR3 region: CAWSVRGGSYEQYF. The CDR3, as DNA: TGTGCCTGGAGTGTGCGGGGAGGATCCTACGAGCAGTACTTC. This chain connects TRBV30 to TRBJ2-7, with D possibly being TRBD2 (6 bases). This CDR3 is 14 amino acids long. The V gene lost 0 bases and the J gene lost 1 base, with 10 bases spanning the gap. Per the germline V gene, CDR1 is GTSNPN and CDR2 is SVGIG (reference sequence).

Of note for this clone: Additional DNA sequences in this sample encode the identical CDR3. The CDR3 loop reads CASSYSTGEASYEQYF. CDR3 sequence (DNA): TGTGCCAGCAGTTACTCGACAGGCGAAGCCTCCTACGAGCAGTACTTC. V gene TRBV6-5 combines with J gene TRBJ2-7; D possibly corresponds to TRBD1 (6 bases). CDR1 and CDR2 from the germline V gene are MNHEY and SVGAGI. V lost 0 bases and J lost 0, with 12 bases in between. CDR3 size: 16 residues.

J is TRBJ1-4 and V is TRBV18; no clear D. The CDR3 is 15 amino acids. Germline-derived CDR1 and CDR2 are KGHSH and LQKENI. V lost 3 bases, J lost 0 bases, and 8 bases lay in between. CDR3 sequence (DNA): TGTGCCAGCTCACCCCGACGTGCAACTAATGAAAAACTGTTTTTT. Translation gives CASSPRRATNEKLFF.

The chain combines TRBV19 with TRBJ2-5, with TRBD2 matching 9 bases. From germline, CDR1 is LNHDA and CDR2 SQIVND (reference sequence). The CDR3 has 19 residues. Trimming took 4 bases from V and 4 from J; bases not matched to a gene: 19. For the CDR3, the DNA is TGTGCCAGTAGTAAAAGCCCCTCCGGACTAGCGAGTTTTCGAGAGACCCAGTACTTC. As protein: CASSKSPSGLASFRETQYF.

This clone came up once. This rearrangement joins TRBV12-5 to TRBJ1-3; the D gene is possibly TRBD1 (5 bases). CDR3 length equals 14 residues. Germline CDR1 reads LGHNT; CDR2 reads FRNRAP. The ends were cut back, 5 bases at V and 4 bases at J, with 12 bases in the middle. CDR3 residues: CASGDSLVGNTIYF. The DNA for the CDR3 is TGTGCTAGTGGTGACAGTTTGGTGGGAAACACCATATATTTT.

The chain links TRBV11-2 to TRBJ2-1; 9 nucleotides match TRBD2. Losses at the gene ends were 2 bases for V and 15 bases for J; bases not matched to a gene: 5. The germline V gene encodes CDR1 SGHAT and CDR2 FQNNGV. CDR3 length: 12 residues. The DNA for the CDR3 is TGTGCCAGCAGCTTAACGGCGGGGGGGCGGTTCTTC. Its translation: CASSLTAGGRFF.

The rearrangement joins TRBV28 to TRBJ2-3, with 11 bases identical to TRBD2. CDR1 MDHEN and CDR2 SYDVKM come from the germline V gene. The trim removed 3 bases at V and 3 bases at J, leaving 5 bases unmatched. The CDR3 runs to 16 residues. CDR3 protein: CASSLVSGGATDTQYF. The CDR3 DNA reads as TGTGCCAGCAGTTTGGTTAGCGGGGGGGCTACAGATACGCAGTATTTT.

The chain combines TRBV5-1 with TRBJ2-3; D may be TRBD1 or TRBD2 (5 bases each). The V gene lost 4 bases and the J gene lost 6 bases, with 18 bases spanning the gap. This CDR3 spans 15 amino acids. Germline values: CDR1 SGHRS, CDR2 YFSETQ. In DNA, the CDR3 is TGCGCCAGCAGCCTCCGGGACGGTCTCACGGATACGCAGTATTTT. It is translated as CASSLRDGLTDTQYF.

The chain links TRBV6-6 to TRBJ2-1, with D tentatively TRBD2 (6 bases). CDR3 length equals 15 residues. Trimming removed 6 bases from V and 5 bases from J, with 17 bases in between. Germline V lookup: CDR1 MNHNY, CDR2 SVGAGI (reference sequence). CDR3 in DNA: TGTGCCAGCAGAGACCTAGCGAGCTCTAACAATGAGCAGTTCTTC. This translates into CASRDLASSNNEQFF.

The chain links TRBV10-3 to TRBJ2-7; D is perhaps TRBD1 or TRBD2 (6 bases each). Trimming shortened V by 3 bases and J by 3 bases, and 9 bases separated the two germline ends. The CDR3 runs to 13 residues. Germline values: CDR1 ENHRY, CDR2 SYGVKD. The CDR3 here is CAISDGGNYEQYF. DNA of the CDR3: TGTGCCATCAGTGACGGGGGCAACTACGAGCAGTACTTC.

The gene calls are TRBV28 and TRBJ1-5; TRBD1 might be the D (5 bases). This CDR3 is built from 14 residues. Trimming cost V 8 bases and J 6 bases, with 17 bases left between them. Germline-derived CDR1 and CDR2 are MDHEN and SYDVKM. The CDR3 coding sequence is TGTGCCAGCCTCCCGGGACTCTCGACTCAGCCCCAGCATTTT. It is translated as CASLPGLSTQPQHF.

In nucleotides, the CDR3 is TGCGCCAGCAGCCAAGATGCGGAGAGCTCCTATAATTCACCCCTCCACTTT. Translating it yields CASSQDAESSYNSPLHF. The rearrangement links TRBV4-3 to TRBJ1-6, with unresolved D. Germline V gene lookup returns CDR1 LGHNA and CDR2 YSLEER. The CDR3 length is 17 residues. Trimming stripped 0 bases from V and 0 bases from J, with 9 bases between.

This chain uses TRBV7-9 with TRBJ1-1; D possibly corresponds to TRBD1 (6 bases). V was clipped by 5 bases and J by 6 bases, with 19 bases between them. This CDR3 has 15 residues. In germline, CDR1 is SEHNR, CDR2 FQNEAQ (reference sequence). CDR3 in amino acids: CASSHRVPITPEAFF. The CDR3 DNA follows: TGTGCCAGCAGCCACAGGGTACCTATCACCCCTGAAGCTTTCTTT.

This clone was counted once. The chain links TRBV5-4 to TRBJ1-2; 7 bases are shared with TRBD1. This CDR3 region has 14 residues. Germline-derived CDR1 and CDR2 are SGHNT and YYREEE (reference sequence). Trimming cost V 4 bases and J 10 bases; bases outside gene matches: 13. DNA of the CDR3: TGTGCCAGCAGCCCTAATCTAGACAGGGCCGACTACACCTTC. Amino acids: CASSPNLDRADYTF. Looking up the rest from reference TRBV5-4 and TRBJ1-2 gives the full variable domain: ETGVTQSPTHLIKTRGQQVTLRCSSQSGHNTVSWYQQALGQGPQFIFQYYREEENGRGNFPPRFSGLQFPNYSSELNVNALELDDSALYLCASSPNLDRADYTFGSGTRLTVV.

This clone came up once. In DNA, the CDR3 is TGCAGCGTCCGGGATCCCGGCTCCTACGAGCAGTACTTC. Translation: CSVRDPGSYEQYF. The rearrangement joins TRBV29-1 to TRBJ2-7; tentatively, D is TRBD2 (5 bases). The CDR3 has 13 residues. V shed 6 bases and J shed 0 bases, with 12 bases lying between them. Germline loops: CDR1 SQVTM, CDR2 ANQGSEA.

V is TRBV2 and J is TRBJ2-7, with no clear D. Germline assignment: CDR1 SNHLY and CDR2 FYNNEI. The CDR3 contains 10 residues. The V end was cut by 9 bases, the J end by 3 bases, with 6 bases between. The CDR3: CASKIYEQYF. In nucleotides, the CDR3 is TGTGCCAGTAAGATCTACGAGCAGTACTTC.

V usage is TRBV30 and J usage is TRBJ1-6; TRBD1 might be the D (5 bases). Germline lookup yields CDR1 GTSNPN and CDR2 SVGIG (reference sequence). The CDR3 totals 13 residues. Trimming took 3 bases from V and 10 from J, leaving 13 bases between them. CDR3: CAWSPGWGSPLHF. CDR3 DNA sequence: TGTGCCTGGAGCCCCGGGTGGGGCTCACCCCTCCACTTT.

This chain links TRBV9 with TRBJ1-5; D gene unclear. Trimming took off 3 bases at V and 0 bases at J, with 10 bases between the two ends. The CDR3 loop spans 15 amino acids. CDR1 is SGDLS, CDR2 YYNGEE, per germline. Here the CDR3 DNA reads TGTGCCAGCAGCGAGTACGGGTATAGCAATCAGCCCCAGCATTTT. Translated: CASSEYGYSNQPQHF.

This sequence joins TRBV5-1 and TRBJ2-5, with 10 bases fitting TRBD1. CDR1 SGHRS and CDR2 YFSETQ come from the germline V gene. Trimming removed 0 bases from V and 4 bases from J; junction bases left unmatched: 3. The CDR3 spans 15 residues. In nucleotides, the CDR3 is TGCGCCAGCAGCTTGGAGGGACAGGGGTTAGAGACCCAGTACTTC. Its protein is CASSLEGQGLETQYF.

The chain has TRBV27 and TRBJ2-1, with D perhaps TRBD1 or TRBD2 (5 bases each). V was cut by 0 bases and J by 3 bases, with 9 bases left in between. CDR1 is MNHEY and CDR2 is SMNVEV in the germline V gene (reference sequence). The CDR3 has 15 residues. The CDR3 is CASSLSGDVYNEQFF. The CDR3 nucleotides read TGTGCCAGCAGTTTATCAGGGGACGTCTACAATGAGCAGTTCTTC.

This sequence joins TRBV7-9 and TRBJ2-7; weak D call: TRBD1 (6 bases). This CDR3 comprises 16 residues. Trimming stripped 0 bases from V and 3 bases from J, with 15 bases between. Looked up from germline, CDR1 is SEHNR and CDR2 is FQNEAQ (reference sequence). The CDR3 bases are TGTGCCAGCAGCTTAGCGCTGACAGGATGGGACTACGAGCAGTACTTC. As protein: CASSLALTGWDYEQYF.